Below are 28 T cell receptor beta chains sequenced from a single sample in a study of cytotoxic CD8 clonotypes in ibrutinib-treated CLL (dated by TCRdb to the early 2020s). The time point label for this specimen denotes: progressive disease on ibrutinib. The library came from the immunoSEQ multiplex PCR assay. TCRdb's version of the immuneACCESS table is confined to in-frame rearrangements and falls short of the full clone set. An unresolved V gene accounts for under half of the shortfall where checked; the remainder is of unknown origin. The sample table shows about 300,000 clones, and 60% to 80% are seen once. Clones ranked in the top ten supply around 6% of the sample. This specimen consisted of PBMCs, obtained at disease progression, from a patient treated with ibrutinib. These receptors all come from a human donor with chronic lymphocytic leukemia.

The J gene is TRBJ1-2, the V gene TRBV28; D not resolved. V lost 5 bases and J lost 6, with 10 bases in between. The CDR3 runs 12 residues. Germline V lookup: CDR1 MDHEN, CDR2 SYDVKM. The CDR3 spells CASSRQEDGYTF. The CDR3, as DNA: TGTGCCAGCAGTCGCCAGGAGGATGGCTACACCTTC.

This rearrangement joins TRBV2 to TRBJ2-7; TRBD1 aligns across 7 bases. CDR1 and CDR2 (germline): SNHLY, FYNNEI. After removal of 5 bases from V and 5 bases from J, the junction contained 3 bases not matched to a gene. The CDR3 consists of 12 residues. The CDR3 loop reads CASSHRGHEQYF. Written as DNA, the CDR3 is TGTGCCAGCAGTCACAGGGGCCACGAGCAGTACTTC.

The V call is TRBV29-1, the J call TRBJ2-2; TRBD1 is a possible D gene (6 bases). CDR1 SQVTM and CDR2 ANQGSEA come from the germline V gene. Trimming pared 4 bases from V and 5 bases from J, leaving 11 bases between. This CDR3 contains 13 residues. CDR3 region: CSVGQGWTGELFF. The CDR3 DNA sequence: TGCAGCGTTGGCCAGGGGTGGACCGGGGAGCTGTTTTTT.

The chain employs TRBV7-9 and TRBJ2-3; 7 bases fit TRBD1. The CDR3 runs 15 residues. CDR1 SEHNR and CDR2 FQNEAQ come from the germline V gene (reference sequence). The junction had 4 bases not matched to a gene; V was cut back by 0 bases and J by 4 bases. This CDR3 reads CASSLANTGADTQYF. The CDR3 DNA sequence: TGTGCCAGCAGCTTAGCGAATACAGGGGCAGATACGCAGTATTTT. The full variable domain, its missing parts supplied by reference TRBV7-9 and TRBJ2-3, is DTGVSQNPRHKITKRGQNVTFRCDPISEHNRLYWYRQTLGQGPEFLTYFQNEAQLEKSRLLSDRFSAERPKGSFSTLEIQRTEQGDSAMYLCASSLANTGADTQYFGPGTRLTVL.

The V gene is TRBV4-1, the J gene TRBJ2-5; D tentatively reads TRBD1 or TRBD2 (5 bases each). The CDR3 covers 17 residues. V dropped 2 bases and J dropped 5 bases, with 21 bases sitting between them. The germline V gene encodes CDR1 MGHRA and CDR2 YSYEKL. In DNA, the CDR3 is TGCGCCAGCAGCCAAACAAGGATGTGGGGGAAAGCCGAGACCCAGTACTTC. This codes for CASSQTRMWGKAETQYF.

V gene TRBV28 combines with J gene TRBJ1-2; no clear D gene. This CDR3 spans 15 amino acids. CDR1 is MDHEN and CDR2 is SYDVKM in the germline V gene. The V gene lost 6 bases and the J gene lost 4 bases, with 18 bases spanning the gap. CDR3 protein: CASRYRASGSYGYTF. Written as DNA, the CDR3 is TGTGCCAGCAGGTACCGGGCTTCGGGCTCCTATGGCTACACCTTC.

This chain joins TRBV6-5 and TRBJ2-2, with unresolved D. Germline V gene lookup returns CDR1 MNHEY and CDR2 SVGAGI. This CDR3 comprises 13 residues. Trimming pared 5 bases from V and 3 bases from J, leaving 7 bases between. This CDR3 reads CASSQHYTGELFF. As DNA, the CDR3 is TGTGCCAGCAGTCAACACTACACCGGGGAGCTGTTTTTT.

The chain couples TRBV6-6 to TRBJ2-7; the D call may be TRBD1 or TRBD2 (5 bases each). The CDR3 has 13 amino acids. Trimming left V 4 bases short and J 6 bases short, with 13 bases between. Germline CDR1 is MNHNY and CDR2 is SVGAGI (reference sequence). Here the CDR3 reads CASSSPGTSEQYF. Here the CDR3 DNA reads TGTGCCAGCAGTTCGCCGGGGACGAGCGAGCAGTACTTC.

There are a few counts of this clone. The chain is built from TRBV28 and TRBJ2-5, with 7 bases identical to TRBD1. Germline lookup yields CDR1 MDHEN and CDR2 SYDVKM. The CDR3 has 15 amino acids. J was trimmed by 0 bases and V by 5 bases; bases with no gene match: 6. The CDR3 DNA sequence: TGTGCCAGCAGTCTACAGGGGAGAGACCAAGAGACCCAGTACTTC. This gives the protein CASSLQGRDQETQYF.

The chain uses TRBV6-5 and TRBJ2-7; D remains unclear. The CDR3 consists of 13 residues. Germline V CDR1 and CDR2: MNHEY, SVGAGI. V gave up 2 bases and J gave up 3 bases, with 8 bases separating them. CDR3 sequence (DNA): TGTGCCAGCAGTTACGCCCCAATCTACGAGCAGTACTTC. Amino acids: CASSYAPIYEQYF.

The J gene is TRBJ1-2, the V gene TRBV10-2; D is unresolved. CDR1 and CDR2 from the germline V gene are WSHSY and SAAADI. Trimming left V 0 bases short and J 3 bases short, with 8 bases between. CDR3 length: 14 amino acids. The CDR3 nucleotides are TGCGCCAGCAGTGAGTCAGCAGAATACTATGGCTACACCTTC. Translated, it gives CASSESAEYYGYTF.

This rearrangement joins TRBV19 to TRBJ2-1; 8 positions match TRBD1. This CDR3 is 18 amino acids long. Germline CDR1 LNHDA, CDR2 SQIVND (reference sequence). V trimming: 3 bases; J trimming: 7 bases; junction bases outside the gene matches: 17. The CDR3 bases are TGTGCCAGTAGTATGGGACTTCAAGGCAGGGGGCCCTTTAATGAGCAGTTCTTC. Amino acids: CASSMGLQGRGPFNEQFF.

There are a few counts of this clone. CDR3 protein: CASAQDSPAQHF. The CDR3 bases are TGTGCTAGTGCTCAAGACAGTCCGGCCCAGCATTTT. This chain uses TRBV12-5 with TRBJ1-5, with D perhaps TRBD1 (5 bases). The CDR3 has 12 residues. V lost 7 bases and J lost 11, with 15 bases in between. Germline V gene sequence: CDR1 LGHNT, CDR2 FRNRAP.

A single count supports this clone. The chain employs TRBV4-1 and TRBJ2-7; 14 bases agree with TRBD2. The V gene end was trimmed by 4 bases and the J gene end by 5 bases; junction bases not matched to a gene: 10. The CDR3 is 17 amino acids. Germline assignment: CDR1 MGHRA and CDR2 YSYEKL. The CDR3 region is CASSLTGTSGGAHEQYF. In DNA, the CDR3 is TGCGCCAGCAGCCTTACCGGGACTAGCGGGGGAGCCCACGAGCAGTACTTC.

The V and J genes are TRBV5-1 and TRBJ1-6, with a tentative D call TRBD1 (6 bases). The CDR3 spans 15 residues. Germline V gives CDR1 SGHRS, CDR2 YFSETQ. Trimming took off 1 base at V and 6 bases at J, with 11 bases between the two ends. CDR3 coding DNA: TGCGCCAGCAGCTTGATAGGGACAACTAATTCACCCCTCCACTTT. This codes for CASSLIGTTNSPLHF.

The V call is TRBV11-2, the J call TRBJ1-3, with a weak D call TRBD1 (6 bases). From germline, CDR1 is SGHAT and CDR2 FQNNGV. Trimming took off 1 base at V and 5 bases at J, with 9 bases between the two ends. The CDR3 loop spans 14 amino acids. CDR3 DNA: TGTGCCAGCAGCTTAGTCGGACAGCGAAACACCATATATTTT. Translating it yields CASSLVGQRNTIYF.

This clone was recorded a few times. The chain is built from TRBV4-1 and TRBJ2-3; D is perhaps TRBD1 or TRBD2 (6 bases each). The V end was cut by 7 bases, the J end by 8 bases, with 10 bases between. The CDR3 is made up of 11 amino acids. The germline V gene encodes CDR1 MGHRA and CDR2 YSYEKL. DNA of the CDR3: TGCGCCAGCAAGGGGGGCCTTACGCAGTATTTT. This translates into CASKGGLTQYF.

The chain recombines TRBV4-3 with TRBJ1-5, with 8 bases fitting TRBD1. Germline loops: CDR1 LGHNA, CDR2 YSLEER. The CDR3 is made up of 14 amino acids. With 3 bases clipped from V and 6 bases from J, the junction kept 4 bases outside the gene matches. The CDR3 reads CASSQDRVGQPQHF. CDR3 DNA sequence: TGCGCCAGCAGCCAGGACAGGGTTGGTCAGCCCCAGCATTTT.

The rearrangement uses TRBV11-2 and TRBJ2-7; possible D gene TRBD1, 5 bases. CDR3 length: 16 amino acids. Germline CDR1 and CDR2: SGHAT and FQNNGV. Trimming cost V 4 bases and J 6 bases, with 22 bases left between them. The CDR3 reads CASSSGPTSGALEQYF. The CDR3, as DNA: TGTGCCAGCAGCTCAGGGCCGACCTCTGGGGCCCTCGAGCAGTACTTC.

The chain links TRBV7-6 to TRBJ2-1, with D tentatively TRBD1 (5 bases). The CDR3 runs to 15 residues. The ends were cut back, 5 bases at V and 8 bases at J, with 19 bases in the middle. Germline CDR1 SGHVS, CDR2 FNYEAQ. The CDR3 region has the DNA TGTGCCAGCAGCCCCGGGCAGGGTATGAAGCATGAGCAGTTCTTC. Translating it yields CASSPGQGMKHEQFF.

The chain joins TRBV19 to TRBJ2-2; 11 nucleotides line up with TRBD1. The CDR3 extends over 15 amino acids. Germline values: CDR1 LNHDA, CDR2 SQIVND (reference sequence). Germline trimming cut 9 bases from V and 4 bases from J; bases unmatched to any gene: 7. CDR3 sequence (DNA): TGTGCCAGCGCTGGACAGGGGGCGGGCACCGGGGAGCTGTTTTTT. Translating gives CASAGQGAGTGELFF.

This chain connects TRBV2 to TRBJ2-5; possibly TRBD1 for D (5 bases). The CDR3 length is 11 residues. Trimming left V 8 bases short and J 2 bases short, with 6 bases between. CDR1 is SNHLY and CDR2 is FYNNEI in the germline V gene. In DNA form, the CDR3 reads TGTGCCAGCCGACAGCAAGAGACCCAGTACTTC. Translation gives CASRQQETQYF.

The CDR3 sequence: CASSGTASGNTIYF. As DNA, the CDR3 is TGTGCCAGTTCCGGGACAGCCTCTGGAAACACCATATATTTT. The gene calls are TRBV10-3 and TRBJ1-3, with 7 bases lining up with TRBD1. This CDR3 comprises 14 residues. The germline gives CDR1 ENHRY, CDR2 SYGVKD. V trimming: 10 bases; J trimming: 0 bases; junction bases outside the gene matches: 6.

This chain connects TRBV11-2 to TRBJ2-1; TRBD2 is a possible D gene (6 bases). V lost 6 bases and J lost 13, with 19 bases in between. The CDR3 runs to 13 residues. Germline V gene lookup returns CDR1 SGHAT and CDR2 FQNNGV. CDR3 sequence reads: CASRSTPLEGQFF. The CDR3 DNA is TGTGCCAGCAGGTCAACCCCCCTGGAGGGCCAGTTCTTC.

V and J are TRBV6-5 and TRBJ2-7; TRBD2 aligns across 8 bases. With V trimmed by 0 bases and J by 2 bases, 6 bases remained unmatched. The length of the CDR3 is 16 residues. Germline V gives CDR1 MNHEY, CDR2 SVGAGI. The CDR3 loop is CASSYSRLAGPYEQYF. Here the CDR3 DNA reads TGTGCCAGCAGTTACTCGAGATTAGCGGGGCCCTACGAGCAGTACTTC.

The rearrangement joins TRBV5-1 to TRBJ2-7; 7 bases line up with TRBD1. Germline values: CDR1 SGHRS, CDR2 YFSETQ. J gave up 6 bases and V 1 base, and 4 bases lay outside the gene matches. The CDR3 has 13 residues. The DNA for the CDR3 is TGCGCCAGCAGCTTGAAAGGGGGCATCGAGCAGTACTTC. It codes for CASSLKGGIEQYF.

This clone came up a few times. This chain connects TRBV10-3 to TRBJ2-7; D unresolved. The CDR3 loop spans 14 amino acids. Germline CDR1 and CDR2: ENHRY and SYGVKD. The ends were cut back, 7 bases at V and 0 bases at J, with 13 bases in the middle. The CDR3 sequence is CAITSAESSYEQYF. The CDR3 DNA reads as TGTGCCATCACGTCGGCCGAGAGCTCCTACGAGCAGTACTTC.

The chain uses TRBV29-1 and TRBJ2-1; TRBD1 might be the D (5 bases). There are 12 residues in the CDR3. V lost 5 bases to trimming and J lost 9 bases, with 14 bases between them. Germline V gene data show CDR1 as SQVTM and CDR2 as ANQGSEA. The CDR3 region is CSVKTFRGEQFF. The CDR3 DNA reads as TGCAGCGTTAAGACTTTTAGGGGTGAGCAGTTCTTC.